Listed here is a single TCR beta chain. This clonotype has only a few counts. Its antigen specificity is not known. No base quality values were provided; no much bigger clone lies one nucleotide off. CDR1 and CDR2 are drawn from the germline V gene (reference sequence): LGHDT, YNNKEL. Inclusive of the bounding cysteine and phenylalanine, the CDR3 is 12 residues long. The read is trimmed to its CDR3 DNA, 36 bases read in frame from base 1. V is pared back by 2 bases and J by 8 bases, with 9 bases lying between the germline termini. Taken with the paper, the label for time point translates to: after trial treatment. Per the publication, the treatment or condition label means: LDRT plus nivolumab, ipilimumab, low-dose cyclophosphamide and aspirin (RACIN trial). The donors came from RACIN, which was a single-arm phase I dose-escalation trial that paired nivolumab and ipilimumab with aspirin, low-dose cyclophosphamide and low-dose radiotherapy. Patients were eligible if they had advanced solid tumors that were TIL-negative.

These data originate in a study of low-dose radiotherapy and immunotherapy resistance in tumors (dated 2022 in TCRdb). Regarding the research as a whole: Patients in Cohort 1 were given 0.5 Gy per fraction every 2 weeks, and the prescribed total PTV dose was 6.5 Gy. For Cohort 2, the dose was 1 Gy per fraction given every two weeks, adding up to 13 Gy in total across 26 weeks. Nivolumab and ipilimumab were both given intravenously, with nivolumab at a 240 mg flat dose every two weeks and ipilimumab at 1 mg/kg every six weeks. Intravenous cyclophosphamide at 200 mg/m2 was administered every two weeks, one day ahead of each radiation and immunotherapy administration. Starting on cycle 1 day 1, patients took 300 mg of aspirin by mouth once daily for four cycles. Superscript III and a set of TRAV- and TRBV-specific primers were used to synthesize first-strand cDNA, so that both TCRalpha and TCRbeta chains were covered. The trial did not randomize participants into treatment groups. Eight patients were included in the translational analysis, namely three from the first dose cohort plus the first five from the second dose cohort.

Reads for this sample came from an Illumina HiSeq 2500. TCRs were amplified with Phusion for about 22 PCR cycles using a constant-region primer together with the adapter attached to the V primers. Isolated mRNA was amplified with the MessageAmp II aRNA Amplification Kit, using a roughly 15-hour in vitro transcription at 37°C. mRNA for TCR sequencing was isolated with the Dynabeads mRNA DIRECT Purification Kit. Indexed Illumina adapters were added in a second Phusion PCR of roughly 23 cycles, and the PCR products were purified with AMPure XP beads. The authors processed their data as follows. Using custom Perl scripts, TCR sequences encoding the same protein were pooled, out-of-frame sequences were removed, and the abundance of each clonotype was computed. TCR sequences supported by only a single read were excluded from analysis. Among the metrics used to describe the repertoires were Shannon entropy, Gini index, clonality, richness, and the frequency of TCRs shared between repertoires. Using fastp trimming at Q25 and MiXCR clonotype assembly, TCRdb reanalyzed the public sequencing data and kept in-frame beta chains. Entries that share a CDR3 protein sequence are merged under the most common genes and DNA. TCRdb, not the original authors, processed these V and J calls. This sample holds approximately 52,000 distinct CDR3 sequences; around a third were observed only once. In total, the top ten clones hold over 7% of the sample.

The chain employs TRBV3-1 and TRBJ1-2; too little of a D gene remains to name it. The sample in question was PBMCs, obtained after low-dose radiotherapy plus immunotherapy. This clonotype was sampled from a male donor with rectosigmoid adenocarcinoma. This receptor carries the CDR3 CASSQNGNGYTF. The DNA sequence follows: TGTGCCAGCAGCCAAAACGGGAACGGCTACACCTTC.